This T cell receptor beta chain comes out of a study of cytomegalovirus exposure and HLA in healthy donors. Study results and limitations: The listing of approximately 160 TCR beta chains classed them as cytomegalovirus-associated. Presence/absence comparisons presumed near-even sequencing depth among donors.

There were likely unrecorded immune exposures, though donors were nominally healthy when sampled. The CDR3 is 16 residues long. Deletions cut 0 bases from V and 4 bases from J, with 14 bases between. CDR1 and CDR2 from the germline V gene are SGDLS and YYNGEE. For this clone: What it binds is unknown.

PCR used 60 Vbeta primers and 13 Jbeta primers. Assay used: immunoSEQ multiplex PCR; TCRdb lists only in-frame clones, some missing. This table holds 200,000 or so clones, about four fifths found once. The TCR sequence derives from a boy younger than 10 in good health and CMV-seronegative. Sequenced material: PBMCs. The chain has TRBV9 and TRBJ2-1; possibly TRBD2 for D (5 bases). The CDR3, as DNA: TGTGCCAGCAGCGTAGATCGGGGTGGCGGATACAATGAGCAGTTCTTC. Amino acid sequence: CASSVDRGGGYNEQFF.